The T cell receptor (beta chain) described here comes from a study of cytomegalovirus exposure and HLA in healthy donors. Study-wide results and limits: Analyzed later, most CMV-associated TCR beta chains appeared HLA-restricted.

The primer mix had 60 Vbeta and 13 Jbeta primers. Assay: immunoSEQ multiplex PCR; the TCRdb copy retains only in-frame clones and omits some. Recorded for this sample: roughly 73,000 clones. The germline CDR1 and CDR2 sequences are MNHEY and SMNVEV (reference sequence). CDR3 size: 14 residues. V lost 1 base and J 2 bases, leaving 9 bases between the germline ends. A remark on this clone: Antigen unknown.

The chain recombines TRBV27 with TRBJ2-7, with D possibly matching TRBD2 (6 bases). What was sequenced was PBMCs. This clonotype was obtained from a middle-aged man in good health and CMV-seropositive. DNA of the CDR3: TGTGCCAGCAGTTTATTGACGGGAGCCTACGAGCAGTACTTC. It specifies CASSLLTGAYEQYF.